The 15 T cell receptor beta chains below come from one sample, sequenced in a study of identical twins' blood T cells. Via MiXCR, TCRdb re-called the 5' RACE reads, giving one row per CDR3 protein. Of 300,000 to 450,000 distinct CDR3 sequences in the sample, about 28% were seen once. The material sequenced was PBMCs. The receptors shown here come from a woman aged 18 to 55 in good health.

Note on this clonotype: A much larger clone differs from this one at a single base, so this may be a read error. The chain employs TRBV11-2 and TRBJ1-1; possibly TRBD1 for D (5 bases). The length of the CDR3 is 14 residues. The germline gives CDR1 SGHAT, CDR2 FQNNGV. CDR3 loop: CASSTQRGNIEAFF. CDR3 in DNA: TGTGCCAGCAGCACACAACGGGGGAACATTGAAGCTTTCTTT.

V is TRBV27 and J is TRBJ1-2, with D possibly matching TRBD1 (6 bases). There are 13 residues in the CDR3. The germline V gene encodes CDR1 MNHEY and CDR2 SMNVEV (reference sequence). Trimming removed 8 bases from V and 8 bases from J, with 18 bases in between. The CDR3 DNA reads TGTGCCAGCCAGAATACAGGGCGGGGAGGCTACACCTTC. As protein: CASQNTGRGGYTF.

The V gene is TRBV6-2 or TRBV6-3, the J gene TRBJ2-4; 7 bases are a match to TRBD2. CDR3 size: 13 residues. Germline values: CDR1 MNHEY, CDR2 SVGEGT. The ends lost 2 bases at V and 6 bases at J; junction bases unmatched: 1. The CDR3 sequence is CASSYGGGNIQYF. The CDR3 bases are TGTGCCAGCAGTTACGGCGGGGGAAACATTCAGTACTTC.

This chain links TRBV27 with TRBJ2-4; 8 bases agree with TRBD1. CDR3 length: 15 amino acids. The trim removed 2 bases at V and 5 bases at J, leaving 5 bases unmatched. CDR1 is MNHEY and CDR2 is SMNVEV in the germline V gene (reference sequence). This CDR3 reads CASSLKGQVENIQYF. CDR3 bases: TGTGCCAGCAGTTTAAAGGGACAGGTGGAAAACATTCAGTACTTC.

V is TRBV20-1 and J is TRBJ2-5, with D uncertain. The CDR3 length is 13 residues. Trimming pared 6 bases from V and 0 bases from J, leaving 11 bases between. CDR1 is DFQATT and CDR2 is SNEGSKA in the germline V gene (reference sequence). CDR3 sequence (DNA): TGCAGTGCAGTACTCGGGTACCAAGAGACCCAGTACTTC. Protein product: CSAVLGYQETQYF.

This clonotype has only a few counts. The CDR3 bases are TGCAGTGCTAGAGTCCGGGACGGGGCCGCTTTCTTT. It specifies CSARVRDGAAFF. The chain links TRBV20-1 to TRBJ1-1; a weak D match, TRBD1 (5 bases). CDR1 is DFQATT, CDR2 SNEGSKA, per germline (reference sequence). V lost 1 base to trimming and J lost 11 bases, with 14 bases between them. CDR3 length: 12 amino acids.

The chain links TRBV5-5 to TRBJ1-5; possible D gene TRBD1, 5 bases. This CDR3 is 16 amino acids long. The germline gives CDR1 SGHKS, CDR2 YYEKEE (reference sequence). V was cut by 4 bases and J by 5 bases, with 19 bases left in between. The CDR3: CASSAQGLGLYQPQHF. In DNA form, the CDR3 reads TGTGCCAGCAGCGCCCAGGGTTTGGGGTTGTATCAGCCCCAGCATTTT.

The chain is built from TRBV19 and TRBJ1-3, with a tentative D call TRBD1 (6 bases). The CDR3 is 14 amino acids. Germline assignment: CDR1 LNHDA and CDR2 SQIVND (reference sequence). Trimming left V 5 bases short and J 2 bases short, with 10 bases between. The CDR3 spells CASSRQEAGNTIYF. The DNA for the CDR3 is TGTGCCAGTAGTCGACAGGAGGCTGGAAACACCATATATTTT.

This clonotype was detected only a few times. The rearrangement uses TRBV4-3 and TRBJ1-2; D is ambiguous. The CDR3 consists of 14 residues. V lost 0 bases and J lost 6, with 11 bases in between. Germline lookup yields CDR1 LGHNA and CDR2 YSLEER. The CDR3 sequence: CASSQDRARNGYTF. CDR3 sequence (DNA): TGCGCCAGCAGCCAAGATAGAGCCCGAAATGGCTACACCTTC.

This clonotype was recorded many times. The CDR3 region has the DNA TGTGCCAGCAGTGAGATCCCTGAGCAGTTCTTC. This sequence encodes CASSEIPEQFF. This chain links TRBV2 with TRBJ2-1; D not resolved. The V end was cut by 3 bases, the J end by 9 bases, with 6 bases between. Germline-derived CDR1 and CDR2 are SNHLY and FYNNEI. The CDR3 spans 11 residues.

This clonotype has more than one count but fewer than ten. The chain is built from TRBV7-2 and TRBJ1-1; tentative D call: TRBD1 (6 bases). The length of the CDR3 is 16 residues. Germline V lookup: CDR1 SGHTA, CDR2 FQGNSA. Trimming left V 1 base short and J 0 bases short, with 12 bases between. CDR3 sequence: CASSLVGGLVNTEAFF. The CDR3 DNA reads TGTGCCAGCAGCTTAGTAGGGGGATTAGTGAACACTGAAGCTTTCTTT.

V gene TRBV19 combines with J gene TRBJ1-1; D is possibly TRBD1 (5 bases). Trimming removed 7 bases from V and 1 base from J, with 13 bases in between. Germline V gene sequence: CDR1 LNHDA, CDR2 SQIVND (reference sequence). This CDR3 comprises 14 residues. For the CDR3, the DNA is TGTGCCAGTAAATCCCAGACAGCGAACACTGAAGCTTTCTTT. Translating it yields CASKSQTANTEAFF. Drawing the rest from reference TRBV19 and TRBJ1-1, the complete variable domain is DGGITQSPKYLFRKEGQNVTLSCEQNLNHDAMYWYRQDPGQGLRLIYYSQIVNDFQKGDIAEGYSVSREKKESFPLTVTSAQKNPTAFYLCASKSQTANTEAFFGQGTRLTVV.

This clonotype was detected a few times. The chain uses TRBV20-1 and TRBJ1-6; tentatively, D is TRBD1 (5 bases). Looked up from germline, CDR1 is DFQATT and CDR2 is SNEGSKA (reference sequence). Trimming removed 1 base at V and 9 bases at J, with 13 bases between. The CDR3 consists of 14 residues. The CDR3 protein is CSARAPDKASPLHF. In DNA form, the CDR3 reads TGCAGTGCTAGAGCCCCGGACAAAGCTTCACCCCTCCACTTT.

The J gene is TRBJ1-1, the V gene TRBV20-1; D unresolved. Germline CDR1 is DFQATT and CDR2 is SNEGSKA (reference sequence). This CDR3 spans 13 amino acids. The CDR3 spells CSLLGNWDTEAFF. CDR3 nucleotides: TGCAGCCTCCTAGGGAACTGGGACACTGAAGCTTTCTTT.

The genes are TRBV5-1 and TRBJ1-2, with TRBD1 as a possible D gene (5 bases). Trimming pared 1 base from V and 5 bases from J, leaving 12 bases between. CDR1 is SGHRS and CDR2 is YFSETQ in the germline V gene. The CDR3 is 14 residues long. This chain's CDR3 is CASSLLDSAYGYTF. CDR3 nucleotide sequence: TGCGCCAGCAGCTTGTTAGACAGTGCTTATGGCTACACCTTC.